This T cell receptor beta chain was sequenced for a study of shared T cell receptors in the human thymus. Germline V gives CDR1 WNHNN, CDR2 SYGVQD (reference sequence). With 5 bases removed from V and 5 bases from J, the gap between germline ends came to 13 bases. The CDR3 extends over 14 amino acids. Libraries were prepared by immunoSEQ multiplex PCR; TCRdb keeps only in-frame clonotypes and omits some of them. The table has roughly 500,000 clones, approximately 78% seen once. These same records also appear under a second study, on human thymus T cells. This second study says: The study used thymus tissue resected during corrective heart surgery. The authors found apparently biased V and J gene usage in thymic and blood repertoires.

Sequenced material: thymocytes. The chain joins TRBV10-1 to TRBJ1-5, with a tentative D call TRBD1 (6 bases). This TCR came from a boy under two years old with a congenital heart defect. CDR3 residues: CASSPQGEDQPQHF. CDR3 coding DNA: TGCGCCAGCAGTCCACAGGGAGAGGATCAGCCCCAGCATTTT.